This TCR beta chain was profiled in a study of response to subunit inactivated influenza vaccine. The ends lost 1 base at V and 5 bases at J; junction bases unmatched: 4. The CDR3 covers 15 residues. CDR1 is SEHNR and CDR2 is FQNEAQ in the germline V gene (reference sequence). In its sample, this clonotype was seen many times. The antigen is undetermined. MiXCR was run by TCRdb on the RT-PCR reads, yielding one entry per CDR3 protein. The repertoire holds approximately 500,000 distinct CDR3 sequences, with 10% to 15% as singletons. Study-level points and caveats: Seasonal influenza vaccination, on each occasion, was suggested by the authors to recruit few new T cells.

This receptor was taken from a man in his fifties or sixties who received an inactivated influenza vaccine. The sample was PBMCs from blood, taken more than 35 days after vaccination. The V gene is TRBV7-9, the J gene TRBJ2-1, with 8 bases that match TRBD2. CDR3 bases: TGTGCCAGCAGCTTAGAAGGACTAGCTAACAATGAGCAGTTCTTC. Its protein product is CASSLEGLANNEQFF.